This T cell receptor beta chain was captured by sequencing in a study of long-term antiretroviral therapy in people with HIV (dated by TCRdb to 2021 to 2024). Context from the whole study: Collection of the earliest samples took place about a decade ahead of the 2015 WHO recommendation for immediate ART, at a time when ART was typically delayed until CD4 counts fell. About 40% of the 30 participants with HIV were female. The cohort contributed about 190 cryopreserved PBMC samples from 30 adults with confirmed HIV infection, collected serially over a mean of 6 years (range 1-12). Test extractions of a monoclonal T-cell line alongside approximately 36 polyclonal samples showed no cross-contamination during QIAcube processing. Whether ART initiation and durable HIV suppression were associated with changes in peripheral blood TRB repertoire composition and diversity was tested in a retrospective serial study.

To be included, a participant needed at least one PBMC sample from before ART initiation plus at least two post-ART samples. Treatment was received in the United States of America by all participants with HIV. Cryopreserved samples of about 0.9-11 million PBMC were thawed and washed before DNA extraction. At the time of the earliest PBMC sample for each participant with HIV, ages ranged from roughly 23 to 55 years. PBMC samples were contributed by each participant from 1-4 timepoints before ART initiation and 2-8 timepoints after ART initiation, with a median of 7 samples. Serial HIV viral load, CD4+ T-cell count, ART history and demographic data were obtained for every participant. Genomic DNA was extracted from unsorted PBMC with a Qiagen kit on a QIAcube, with processing performed in batches of 12 samples. Overall study results and their limits: Because pre-ART samples had limited cell numbers, unsorted PBMC were profiled rather than sorted CD4+ and CD8+ T cells. Owing to limited PBMC availability, only the TCR beta chain was sequenced, without alpha chain pairing. Expanded TRB clones identified before ART initiation dominated the repertoire across all time points, though the dominance fluctuated and decreased in many PLHIV after ART. Compared with controls, HIV repertoires had narrower CDR3 length ranges, and the network structure pointed to an antigen-experienced repertoire that shifted only slightly toward naive after ART. Starting ART was linked to a significant rise in TRB diversity, yet even with long-term ART the diversity remained significantly lower than in transplant donor controls. Inferences about post-ART repertoire changes are limited because no data were available on ART adherence, viral resistance or therapy changes. The samples span the years 2004 to 2017, and the ART regimens used may be less effective than current regimens.

Note on this clone: Its antigen remains unidentified. Per-nucleotide qualities are absent, and no much larger clonotype sits a single base away.

The immunoSEQ hsTCRB v3.0 assay was used at survey level resolution to sequence the TRB variable region. The targeted TRB sequencing depth was 40,000-50,000 T-cell genomes per sample. Pooled TRB libraries were sequenced on an Illumina MiSeq with a v3 150-cycle kit. The paper's processing steps were these. Repertoire analysis was run in R within a reproducible Nextflow workflow that covered QC, data transformation and analysis. LymphoSeq2, an R package for exploring AIRR-Seq data, was used to implement the custom analyses. A few samples yielding fewer than 5000 total TRB sequences were excluded, leaving approximately 190 analyzed HIV repertoires. Among the roughly 200 retained HIV repertoires, about 57 were collected before ART initiation and approximately 130 were collected after ART initiation. Repertoires were downsampled to 5000 TRB nucleotide sequences, and summary statistics were averaged over 100 downsampling iterations. TRB sequences were retained for analysis only if CDR3 regions of at least seven amino acids were present. Diversity was assessed using a clonality score derived from Shannon entropy and using the Gini coefficient. In repertoire networks, the top 5000 CDR3 amino acid sequences were linked whenever an edit distance of one separated two sequences. For TRB CDR3 amino acid sequences, GLIPH2 was used to predict antigen specificity groups and MHC restriction. To flag known associations with CMV, EBV, HIV or tissue antigens, CDR3 amino acid sequences were compared against VDJdb and McPAS-TCR. Pre-ART, post-ART and control groups were compared with Wilcoxon signed-rank tests and Holm-Bonferroni correction. As stored in TCRdb, this immuneACCESS dataset retains in-frame rearrangements with V and J assigned. A fraction of the clones does not appear; measured against another copy, unresolved V genes explain less than half of the discrepancy, and the remainder lacks a known reason. V and J calls and clone size are as listed in that table; D and trimming were resolved from the DNA. The sample data list under 50,000 clones, and more than 70% of these were observed just once. The ten largest clonotypes hold under 7% of the sample.

The cysteine opens and the phenylalanine closes a CDR3 of 16 amino acids. Only the CDR3 part of the read is kept: 48 bases, read in frame from the first base. Trimming removed 5 bases from V and 5 bases from J; the gene matches leave 12 bases unexplained. CDR1 and CDR2, looked up from the germline V gene (reference sequence), are SEHNR and FQNEAQ. Material: unsorted PBMCs, obtained 3.1 years after starting antiretroviral therapy. The sequence derives from a woman aged 45 to 65 with HIV. Recombination linked TRBV7-9 to TRBJ1-1, with 9 junctional bases fitting TRBD1. The DNA sequence is TGTGCCAGCAGCCAAACGCCGGGACAGGGCTTGACTGAAGCTTTCTTT. Its protein reads: CASSQTPGQGLTEAFF.